Sequencing of this TCR beta chain was carried out in a study of blood T cells in healthy people across ages. It was with a sample-barcoded 5' primer and a J-beta primer mix that a second PCR of roughly 6 to 11 cycles was run. TCRdb redid the calling of the 5' RACE reads with MiXCR, one entry per CDR3 protein. The data show more than 800,000 distinct CDR3 sequences, 45% seen once. Approximately 10 milliliters of peripheral blood were drawn from each donor into EDTA-treated tubes. This clonotype was seen more than once but under ten times. Germline-derived CDR1 and CDR2 are DFQATT and SNEGSKA (reference sequence). Trimming pared 3 bases from V and 5 bases from J, leaving 11 bases between. This CDR3 is 12 amino acids long.

Sequenced: blood. This clonotype was sampled from an older woman in good health. The gene calls are TRBV20-1 and TRBJ2-7, with D hard to call. The CDR3 DNA follows: TGCAGTGCTAGTGAAGGAAAGAACGAGCAGTACTTC. It encodes CSASEGKNEQYF.